Here is one TCR beta chain with its context. Its cognate antigen has yet to be identified. Base qualities are missing; no much larger clone stands one base away. This entry is derived from a study of brain T cells in children with intractable seizures (dated by TCRdb to about 2021). Notes on the research overall: A NanoString immunology panel was first used to screen resected brain tissue from roughly 56 pediatric epilepsy surgery cases for immune gene transcripts. Among the approximately 12 selected surgery cases, eight also had pre-surgery blood sequenced, leaving four with brain tissue only. Broader findings and caveats from the paper: The patients' HCMV serostatus was not known, and viral specificity was inferred solely from CDR3 sequence similarity. Because sequencing depth was different between pre-surgery and post-surgery blood, clones absent from the pre-surgery sample may reflect undersampling.

The sample's time point label, in plain terms: blood from clinic visit 5 months post-surgery; TSC patient then seizure free. The surgery cases with the highest brain T cell transcript signatures were chosen for TCR beta chain sequencing of brain tissue, and also of blood when blood was available. Prior to surgery, the patients had been treated with at least one anti-epileptic drug. TCR-sequenced patients were children with drug-resistant epilepsy due to tuberous sclerosis complex, focal cortical dysplasia, Rasmussen encephalitis or hemimegalencephaly. The Monarch genomic DNA purification kit was used to extract bulk genomic DNA from unsorted brain tissue and from whole blood. Trimming costs V 3 bases and J 5 bases, and their ends lie 8 bases apart. CDR1 and CDR2, looked up from the germline V gene, are SGHVS and FNYEAQ. The CDR3 spans 12 residues, from the cysteine through the phenylalanine. CDR3 DNA only is kept here, 36 bases in frame from base 1.

The immunoSEQ assay was used to generate TCR beta chain sequences from genomic DNA. The authors' pipeline ran thus. CDR3 sequences that did not begin with the conserved framework cysteine at position 104 were removed manually. To get clonality, the normalized Shannon's Diversity Index was subtracted from one, giving values from 0 (maximal diversity) to 1 (oligoclonal). Differences in the frequency of the same CDR3 between samples, such as brain versus blood, were assessed with chi-squared comparison-of-proportions tests. Public clonotypes were found through immuneACCESS searches, while the VDJdb browser was used to judge similarity to known antiviral clonotypes. As stored in TCRdb, this immuneACCESS dataset retains in-frame rearrangements with V and J assigned. A fraction of the clones does not appear; measured against another copy, unresolved V genes explain less than half of the discrepancy, and the remainder lacks a known reason. V and J calls and clone size come straight from that table; D and trimming were deduced from the DNA. This sample has 340,000 or so clones in its table, and about 93% of those were observed once. 4.5% to 7% of the sample is held by the ten biggest clonotypes.

The receptor chain draws on TRBV7-6 and TRBJ2-7; a tentative D call is TRBD2 (5 bases match). The sample in question was peripheral blood, obtained about 5 months after surgery. The TCR originated in a boy under two years old with tuberous sclerosis and intractable seizures. The sequenced DNA is TGTGCCAGCAGCTTGTGGCGGGACGAGCAGTACTTC. The translation is CASSLWRDEQYF.